The 10 T cell receptor beta chains in this list originate from one sample, sequenced in a study of T cells in Graves' hyperthyroidism and ophthalmopathy. Using RNA transcripts as the source, TCR beta CDR3 regions were amplified. With the HTBI primer set, the TCR CDR3 went through a first round of RT-PCR. TCRdb re-derived calls from the multiplex PCR reads in MiXCR, one entry per CDR3 protein. The sample consists of 750,000 to 950,000 distinct CDR3 sequences, 38% of them appearing once. Material: blood. Every receptor here comes from a man between 18 and 35 years old with Graves' hyperthyroidism.

There are many counts of this clonotype. The gene calls are TRBV2 and TRBJ1-5; D gene uncertain. There are 15 residues in the CDR3. Between the trimmed V and J ends, which lost 1 base and 3 bases, there was a span of 10 bases. Looked up from germline, CDR1 is SNHLY and CDR2 is FYNNEI. CDR3 bases: TGTGCCAGCAGTGAAGAGGGTGACATCAATCAGCCCCAGCATTTT. Its translation: CASSEEGDINQPQHF.

This clonotype has a count of ten or more. The chain carries TRBV12-3 or TRBV12-4 and TRBJ1-1, with TRBD1 identical over 7 bases. V trimming: 5 bases; J trimming: 3 bases; junction bases outside the gene matches: 0. The CDR3 has 12 residues. The CDR3 spells CASSTGDTEAFF. The CDR3 DNA follows: TGTGCCAGCAGTACAGGGGACACTGAAGCTTTCTTT.

V and J are TRBV5-1 and TRBJ2-2; D is ambiguous. V gave up 0 bases and J gave up 4 bases, with 10 bases separating them. From germline, CDR1 is SGHRS and CDR2 YFSETQ. The CDR3 totals 15 residues. CDR3 DNA sequence: TGCGCCAGCAGCTTGGAGGCCATCACCACCGGGGAGCTGTTTTTT. It specifies CASSLEAITTGELFF.

The chain links TRBV4-2 to TRBJ2-6; D unclear. This CDR3 region has 13 residues. V lost 5 bases and J lost 12, with 14 bases in between. Looked up from germline, CDR1 is LGHNA and CDR2 is YNFKEQ. The CDR3, as DNA: TGTGCCAGCAGCGCCCCCGACGCCGCCGTCCTGACTTTC. Amino acids: CASSAPDAAVLTF.

This clonotype was counted ten times or more. This chain uses TRBV10-3 with TRBJ1-1; D perhaps matches TRBD1 (5 bases). The CDR3 loop spans 14 amino acids. V gave up 3 bases and J gave up 7 bases, with 15 bases separating them. Germline V gene sequence: CDR1 ENHRY, CDR2 SYGVKD. CDR3 nucleotide sequence: TGTGCCATCAGTGATCTTGGAGGGGAGAGTGAAGCTTTCTTT. This translates into CAISDLGGESEAFF.

The sample holds many counts of this clonotype. The chain links TRBV19 to TRBJ1-1, with no clear D. This CDR3 is 11 amino acids long. Germline CDR1 reads LNHDA; CDR2 reads SQIVND (reference sequence). V was trimmed by 1 base and J by 4 bases, leaving 1 base between them. CDR3 protein: CASSIGTEAFF. The CDR3 nucleotides are TGTGCCAGTAGTATAGGCACTGAAGCTTTCTTT.

As regards this clonotype: The junction departs from germline at one end; a sequencing error may be responsible. J is TRBJ1-2 and V is TRBV29-1, with D unresolved. The germline V gene has CDR1 SQVTM and CDR2 ANQGSEA. CDR3 length: 10 residues. The CDR3 DNA follows: TGCAGCGTTGAGGGCAGACGACTTTCCTTC. The encoded protein is CSVEGRRLSF.

This clonotype was picked up one time. The conserved closing phenylalanine or tryptophan is absent in this CDR3, likely reflecting a read error. The DNA is omitted, as the CDR3 cannot be located on it reliably, and the CDR3 follows TCRdb's listing. The chain combines TRBV6-5 with TRBJ1-1; the D segment call TRBD1 is taken from the table without a DNA check. The CDR3 is made up of 10 amino acids, end residues included. Germline lookup yields CDR1 MNHEY and CDR2 SVGAGI. The CDR3: CASSYGRSFS.

This clonotype was picked up a small number of times. The chain recombines TRBV6-5 with TRBJ1-1; 7 bases align to TRBD1. The CDR3 contains 15 residues. J lost 4 bases, V lost 2 bases, and 7 bases had no gene match. Germline V gene data show CDR1 as MNHEY and CDR2 as SVGAGI. The DNA of the CDR3 is TGTGCCAGCAGTTACAGCCAGGGGGGGGGCACTGAAGCTTTCTTT. Translation: CASSYSQGGGTEAFF.

The chain has TRBV6-5 and TRBJ1-3; maybe TRBD1 (5 bases). The length of the CDR3 is 16 residues. Looked up from germline, CDR1 is MNHEY and CDR2 is SVGAGI. The V end lost 5 bases, the J end lost 0 bases, and 14 bases lay between the germline ends. CDR3 sequence (DNA): TGTGCCAGCAGTGAAGGGACGGATTTCTCTGGAAACACCATATATTTT. This translates into CASSEGTDFSGNTIYF.